This T cell receptor beta chain was documented in a study of blood T cell repertoires in COVID-19. Study background: Material from acute and convalescent COVID-19 was sourced from the United States, Italy and Spain.

The CDR3 is 15 amino acids. The V and J ends lost 3 bases and 2 bases respectively, with 14 bases between them. CDR1 is DFQATT and CDR2 is SNEGSKA in the germline V gene (reference sequence). The repertoire was sequenced with immunoSEQ multiplex PCR; TCRdb's copy has only in-frame clones and lacks some. The repertoire holds tens of thousands of clones, with about 79% as singletons. The sequence came from a man in his 60s with acute or convalescent COVID-19. The J gene is TRBJ2-1, the V gene TRBV20-1, with D maybe TRBD1 (6 bases). Material: peripheral blood. CDR3 in DNA: TGCAGTGCTAGTGCCCCCGGGACACCCTACAATGAGCAGTTCTTC. The encoded protein is CSASAPGTPYNEQFF.